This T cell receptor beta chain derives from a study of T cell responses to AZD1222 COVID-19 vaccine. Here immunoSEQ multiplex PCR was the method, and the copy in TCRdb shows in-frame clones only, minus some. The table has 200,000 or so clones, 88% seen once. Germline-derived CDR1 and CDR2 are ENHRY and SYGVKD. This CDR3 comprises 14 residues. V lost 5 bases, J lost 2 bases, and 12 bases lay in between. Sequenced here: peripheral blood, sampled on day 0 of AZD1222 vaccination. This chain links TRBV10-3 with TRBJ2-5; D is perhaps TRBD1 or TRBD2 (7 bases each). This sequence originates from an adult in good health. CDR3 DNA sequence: TGTGCCATCAGTCCAGGGGGGGAACAAGAGACCCAGTACTTC. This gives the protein CAISPGGEQETQYF.